Sequencing of this TCR beta chain was carried out in a study of cytomegalovirus exposure and HLA in healthy donors. Some clones are missing from TCRdb's copy, which holds only in-frame ones; the method was immunoSEQ multiplex PCR. Here the sample spans some 130,000 clones, approximately 80% being singletons. Whole-study findings and limits: The study recorded 164 TCR beta chains that were cytomegalovirus-associated.

Worth noting for this clone: The antigen is unknown.

Per the germline V gene, CDR1 is SGHRS and CDR2 is YFSETQ. The CDR3 covers 14 residues. V was trimmed by 4 bases and J by 3 bases, leaving 10 bases between them. V gene TRBV5-1 combines with J gene TRBJ2-2; D call uncertain. Specimen: PBMCs. This receptor was obtained from a man under 40 in good health and CMV-seropositive. CDR3 nucleotides: TGCGCCAGCAGCCCGCTAGGTTACACCGGGGAGCTGTTTTTT. This encodes CASSPLGYTGELFF.